Sequencing of this TCR beta chain was carried out in a study of breast tumors, draining lymph nodes, adjacent tissues. Germline V gene sequence: CDR1 SGDLS, CDR2 YYNGEE. V lost 2 bases and J lost 8, with 13 bases in between. This CDR3 contains 13 residues. Axillary draining lymph nodes of breast cancer patients supplied the node samples. TCRdb passed the multiplex PCR reads through MiXCR, listing each CDR3 protein once. The table includes about 170,000 distinct CDR3 sequences, more than 25% detected once. This clonotype was detected only a few times. The source of this sequence is a female donor with breast cancer. Some clones in this sample may be carry-over from other donors' samples. Input material: axillary lymph node tissue. This chain joins TRBV9 and TRBJ1-1; perhaps TRBD1 as D (6 bases). The DNA of the CDR3 is TGTGCCAGCAGCGTCGGACAGTATAACGAAGCTTTCTTT. Its translation is CASSVGQYNEAFF.